What follows are 9 T cell receptor beta chains derived from one specimen sequenced in a study of T cells in Graves' hyperthyroidism and ophthalmopathy. Template material for amplifying TCR beta CDR3 regions consisted of RNA transcripts. HTBI primers were employed in a first-round RT-PCR of the TCR CDR3. TCRdb recomputed calls from the multiplex PCR reads with MiXCR, one row per CDR3 protein. This sample has 300,000 or so distinct CDR3 sequences, with around 16% found just once. What was sequenced was blood. The receptor source for this set is a man aged 30-40 years with Graves' hyperthyroidism.

This clonotype was counted ten times or more. The rearrangement uses TRBV28 and TRBJ2-1; D gene unclear. V was shortened by 3 bases and J by 12 bases, with 9 bases between the two germline ends. The CDR3 covers 11 residues. Germline V CDR1 and CDR2: MDHEN, SYDVKM. The DNA of the CDR3 is TGTGCCAGCAGTTTGTCCTTAAGGCAGTTCTTC. This gives the protein CASSLSLRQFF. Supplemented by reference TRBV28 and TRBJ2-1, the full variable domain reads DVKVTQSSRYLVKRTGEKVFLECVQDMDHENMFWYRQDPGLGLRLIYFSYDVKMKEKGDIPEGYSVSREKKERFSLILESASTNQTSMYLCASSLSLRQFFGPGTRLTVL.

The rearrangement links TRBV10-1 to TRBJ2-3; D remains unclear. This CDR3 has 13 amino acids. The germline V and J ends were trimmed by 2 bases and 8 bases, with 11 bases remaining between them. CDR1 is WNHNN, CDR2 SYGVQD, per germline (reference sequence). The CDR3 coding sequence is TGCGCCAGCAGTGAGGGGGAACCCGGTACGCAGTATTTT. It translates to CASSEGEPGTQYF.

This clonotype showed up many times. The V and J genes are TRBV10-3 and TRBJ2-5, with D uncertain. In germline, CDR1 is ENHRY, CDR2 SYGVKD. The length of the CDR3 is 15 residues. Deletions cut 5 bases from V and 3 bases from J, with 16 bases between. The DNA for the CDR3 is TGTGCCATCAGTTCTAAGGCCGAGAGAAAAGAGACCCAGTACTTC. Translated: CAISSKAERKETQYF.

This clonotype has more than one count but fewer than ten. The gene calls are TRBV13 and TRBJ2-1; 11 bases map to TRBD2. There are 15 residues in the CDR3. In germline, CDR1 is PRHDT, CDR2 FYEKMQ (reference sequence). V dropped 5 bases and J dropped 7; count of bases not matched to a gene: 7. CDR3 region: CASSVTSGRGNEQFF. The CDR3 nucleotides are TGTGCCAGCAGCGTTACTAGCGGGAGAGGAAATGAGCAGTTCTTC.

This chain links TRBV6-1 with TRBJ2-7; D perhaps matches TRBD1 (6 bases). CDR3 size: 13 residues. V lost 7 bases to trimming and J lost 0 bases, with 10 bases between them. The V gene's germline CDR1 is MNHNS and CDR2 SASEGT. The CDR3, as DNA: TGTGCCAGCAAAAGGGGGATCTCCTACGAGCAGTACTTC. Translation: CASKRGISYEQYF.

The gene calls are TRBV20-1 and TRBJ2-2; perhaps D is TRBD1 or TRBD2 (6 bases each). V was trimmed by 3 bases and J by 0 bases, leaving 11 bases between them. The CDR3 loop spans 15 amino acids. Germline-derived CDR1 and CDR2 are DFQATT and SNEGSKA (reference sequence). Here the CDR3 reads CSASGGGPNTGELFF. CDR3 DNA sequence: TGCAGTGCTAGTGGAGGGGGACCGAACACCGGGGAGCTGTTTTTT.

CDR3 residues: CASSPRDADTQYF. CDR3 coding DNA: TGTGCCAGCAGCCCAAGGGACGCAGATACGCAGTATTTT. This chain joins TRBV11-2 and TRBJ2-3; D possibly matches TRBD1 or TRBD2 (5 bases each). The ends were cut back, 5 bases at V and 4 bases at J, with 10 bases in the middle. The CDR3 totals 13 residues. Germline V gene lookup returns CDR1 SGHAT and CDR2 FQNNGV.

Of note for this clonotype: This sequence may be a read error, since a much larger clone differs from it by one base. In DNA, the CDR3 is TGTGCCAGCAGCCTTTCCCCCTATGGCTGCACCTTC. Protein sequence: CASSLSPYGCTF. The chain carries TRBV11-2 and TRBJ1-2; D is unclear. This CDR3 comprises 12 residues. Germline V gives CDR1 SGHAT, CDR2 FQNNGV.

Concerning this clonotype itself: A read error may be the cause here, since a much bigger clone is one base away. The CDR3 nucleotides are TGTGCCTGGAGTGTAGGATGGGGGACTGACTCCACAGATACGCAGTATTTT. It translates to CAWSVGWGTDSTDTQYF. The rearrangement uses TRBV30 and TRBJ2-3, with a possible D match to TRBD2 (6 bases). This CDR3 spans 17 amino acids. The V gene's germline CDR1 is GTSNPN and CDR2 SVGIG (reference sequence). V shed 0 bases and J shed 2 bases, with 18 bases lying between them.